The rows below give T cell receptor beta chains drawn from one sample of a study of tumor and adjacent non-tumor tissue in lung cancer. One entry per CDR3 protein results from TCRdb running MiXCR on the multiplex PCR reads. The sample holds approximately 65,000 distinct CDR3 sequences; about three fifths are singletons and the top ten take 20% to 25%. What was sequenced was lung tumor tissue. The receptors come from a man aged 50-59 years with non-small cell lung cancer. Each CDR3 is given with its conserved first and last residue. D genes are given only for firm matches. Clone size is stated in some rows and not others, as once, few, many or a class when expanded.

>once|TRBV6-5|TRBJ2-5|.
TGTGCCAGCATCCTCTCGGAGGACGGCGAGACCCAGTACTTC
CASILSEDGETQYF
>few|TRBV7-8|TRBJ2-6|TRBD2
TGTGCCAGCTCGACTAGCGGGAGGGCCAAGTCTCCCGGGGCCAACGTCCTGACTTTC
CASSTSGRAKSPGANVLTF
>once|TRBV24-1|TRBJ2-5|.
TGTGCCACCAGTGATTTTGAGGGATTCGGGGTCCAAGAGACCCGGTACTTC
CATSDFEGFGVQETRYF
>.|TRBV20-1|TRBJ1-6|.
TGCAGTGCTATGGACGTCGGTAACATCGGAAATTCACCCCTCCACTTT
CSAMDVGNIGNSPLHF
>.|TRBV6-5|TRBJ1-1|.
TGTGCCAGCATGCTATCTAGCAGGGGAAACACTGAAGCCTTCTTT
CASMLSSRGNTEAFF
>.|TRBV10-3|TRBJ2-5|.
TGTGCCATCAAAAATCAAGAGACCAAGTATTTC
CAIKNQETKYF
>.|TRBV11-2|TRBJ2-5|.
TGTGCCAGCAGCTCCTCCTGGGGGGTAGTAGAGGCCCAGTACTTT
CASSSSWGVVEAQYF
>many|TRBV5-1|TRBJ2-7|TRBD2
TGCGCCAGCAGCTTGGCCGGGGGGACTTTCTACGAGCAGTACTTC
CASSLAGGTFYEQYF
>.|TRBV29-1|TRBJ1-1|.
TGCAGCGTGGAAACCGAGACATCGAAGACTGAAGCTTTCTTT
CSVETETSKTEAFF
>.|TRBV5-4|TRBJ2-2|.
TGTGCCAGAGGAACAGGGACTTCTGGCGGGGAGCTGTTTTTT
CARGTGTSGGELFF
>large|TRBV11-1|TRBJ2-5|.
TGTGCCAGCAGCTTAACAAAAGAGACCCAGTACTTC
CASSLTKETQYF
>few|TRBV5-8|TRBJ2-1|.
TGTGCCAGCAGCTTGGCCGCTGGCTATGAGCAGTTCTTC
CASSLAAGYEQFF